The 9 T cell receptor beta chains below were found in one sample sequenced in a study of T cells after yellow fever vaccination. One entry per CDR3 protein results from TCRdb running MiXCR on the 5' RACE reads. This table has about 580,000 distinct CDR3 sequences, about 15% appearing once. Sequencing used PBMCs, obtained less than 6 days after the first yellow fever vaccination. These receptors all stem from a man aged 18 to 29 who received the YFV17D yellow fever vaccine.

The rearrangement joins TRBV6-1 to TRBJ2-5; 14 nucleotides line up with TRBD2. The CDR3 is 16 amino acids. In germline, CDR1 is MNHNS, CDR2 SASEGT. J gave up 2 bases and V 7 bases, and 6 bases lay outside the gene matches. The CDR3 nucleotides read TGTGCCAGCATCCAGGGACTAGCGGGAGTTCAAGAGACCCAGTACTTC. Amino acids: CASIQGLAGVQETQYF.

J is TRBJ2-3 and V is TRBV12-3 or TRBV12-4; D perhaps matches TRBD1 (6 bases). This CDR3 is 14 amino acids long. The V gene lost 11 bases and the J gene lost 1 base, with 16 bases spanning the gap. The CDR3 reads CACDRQDRTDTQYF. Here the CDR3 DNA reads TGTGCCTGCGACAGACAGGACCGCACAGATACGCAGTATTTT.

Here the CDR3 reads CASSPPSEESGYTF. CDR3 nucleotide sequence: TGTGCCAGCTCACCACCGTCCGAAGAGAGTGGCTACACCTTC. The chain carries TRBV18 and TRBJ1-2, with D uncertain. This CDR3 spans 14 amino acids. Germline loops: CDR1 KGHSH, CDR2 LQKENI. Trimming left V 0 bases short and J 7 bases short, with 12 bases between. Filled out from reference TRBV18 and TRBJ1-2, the complete variable domain reads NAGVMQNPRHLVRRRGQEARLRCSPMKGHSHVYWYRQLPEEGLKFMVYLQKENIIDESGMPKERFSAEFPKEGPSILRIQQVVRGDSAAYFCASSPPSEESGYTFGSGTRLTVV.

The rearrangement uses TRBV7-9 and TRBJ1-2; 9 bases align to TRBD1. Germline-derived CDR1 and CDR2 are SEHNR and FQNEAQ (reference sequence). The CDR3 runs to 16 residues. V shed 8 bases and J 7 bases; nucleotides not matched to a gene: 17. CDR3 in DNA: TGTGCCAGCGCGGGCCTGACGGGGACAGGGAAATCTGGCTACACCTTC. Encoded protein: CASAGLTGTGKSGYTF.

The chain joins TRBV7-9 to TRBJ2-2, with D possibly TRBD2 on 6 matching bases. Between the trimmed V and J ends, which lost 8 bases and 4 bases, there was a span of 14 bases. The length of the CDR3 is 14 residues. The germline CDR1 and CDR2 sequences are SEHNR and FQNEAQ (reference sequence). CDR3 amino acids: CASSRDFPTGELFF. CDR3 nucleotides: TGTGCCAGCTCTCGGGACTTCCCCACCGGGGAGCTGTTTTTT.

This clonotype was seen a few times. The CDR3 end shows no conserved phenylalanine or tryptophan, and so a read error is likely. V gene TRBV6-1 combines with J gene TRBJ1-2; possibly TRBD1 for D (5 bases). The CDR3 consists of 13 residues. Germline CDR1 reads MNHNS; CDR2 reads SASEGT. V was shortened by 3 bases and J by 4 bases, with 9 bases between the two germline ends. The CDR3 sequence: CASSDRVTYGYTS. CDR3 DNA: TGTGCCAGCAGTGACAGGGTGACCTATGGCTACACCTCC.

The CDR3 here is CATRSTGVPPYNEQFF. CDR3 DNA: TGTGCCACCAGATCAACAGGGGTCCCACCCTACAATGAGCAGTTCTTC. V and J are TRBV24-1 and TRBJ2-1; 7 bases agree with TRBD1. This CDR3 is 16 amino acids long. Per the germline V gene, CDR1 is KGHDR and CDR2 is SFDVKD. The ends lost 7 bases at V and 2 bases at J; junction bases unmatched: 10.

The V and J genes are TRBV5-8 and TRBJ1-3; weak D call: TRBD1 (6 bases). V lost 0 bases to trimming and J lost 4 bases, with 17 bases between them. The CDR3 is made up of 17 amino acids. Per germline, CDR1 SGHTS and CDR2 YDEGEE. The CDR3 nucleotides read TGTGCCAGCAGCTTGGCCGGGACAATCAGGCCCGGAAACACCATATATTTT. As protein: CASSLAGTIRPGNTIYF.

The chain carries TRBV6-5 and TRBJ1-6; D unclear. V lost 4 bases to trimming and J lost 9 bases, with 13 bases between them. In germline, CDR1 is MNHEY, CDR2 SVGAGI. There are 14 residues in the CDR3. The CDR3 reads CASSFGSLGSPLHF. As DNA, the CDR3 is TGTGCCAGCAGTTTCGGGAGTTTGGGTTCACCCCTCCACTTT.